Listed here are 19 T cell receptor beta chains from one sample, sequenced in a study of T cell responses to AZD1222 COVID-19 vaccine. Profiling relied on immunoSEQ multiplex PCR, and the TCRdb table lists in-frame clones only, not all of them. This repertoire shows around 140,000 clones, roughly 90% found once; its top ten account for about 1.5%. The material sequenced was peripheral blood, taken on day 0 of AZD1222 vaccination. These receptors originate from an adult in good health.

The J gene is TRBJ1-1, the V gene TRBV3-1 (or the pseudogene TRBV3-2), with a possible D match to TRBD1 (6 bases). Germline loops: CDR1 LGHDT, CDR2 YNNKEL (reference sequence). The V gene lost 3 bases and the J gene lost 0 bases, with 14 bases spanning the gap. This CDR3 spans 16 amino acids. CDR3 region: CASSQRGSGMNTEAFF. In DNA, the CDR3 is TGTGCCAGCAGCCAGAGGGGGAGTGGGATGAACACTGAAGCTTTCTTT.

The V and J genes are TRBV12-3 or TRBV12-4 and TRBJ2-2; D not certain. Between the trimmed V and J ends, which lost 6 bases and 5 bases, there was a span of 4 bases. The CDR3 covers 11 residues. CDR3 region: CASSRTGELFF. DNA for the CDR3: TGTGCCAGCAGCCGAACCGGGGAGCTGTTTTTT.

This sequence joins TRBV18 and TRBJ1-6, with a possible D match to TRBD1 (6 bases). V was cut by 1 base and J by 6 bases, with 13 bases left in between. CDR1 and CDR2 from the germline V gene are KGHSH and LQKENI. The CDR3 is 16 residues long. The CDR3 DNA sequence: TGTGCCAGCTCACCACAAGGGACACGGACTAATTCACCCCTCCACTTT. Translation gives CASSPQGTRTNSPLHF.

The chain has TRBV4-2 and TRBJ2-7; tentatively, D is TRBD1 (6 bases). Per the germline V gene, CDR1 is LGHNA and CDR2 is YNFKEQ. CDR3 length: 14 residues. Deletions cut 0 bases from V and 4 bases from J, with 10 bases between. The CDR3 region is CASSQDGQGYEQYF. CDR3 bases: TGTGCCAGCAGCCAAGATGGCCAGGGGTACGAGCAGTACTTC.

The gene calls are TRBV15 and TRBJ2-2; TRBD1 matches 7 bases. The germline gives CDR1 LNHNV, CDR2 YYDKDF (reference sequence). This CDR3 is built from 14 residues. Trimming removed 3 bases from V and 5 bases from J; junction bases left unmatched: 3. The CDR3 loop reads CATSSHRGTGELFF. In nucleotides, the CDR3 is TGTGCCACCAGCAGCCACAGGGGAACCGGGGAGCTGTTTTTT.

The chain employs TRBV7-2 and TRBJ2-3; D is possibly TRBD2 (6 bases). The germline V gene has CDR1 SGHTA and CDR2 FQGNSA. Trimming removed 2 bases from V and 2 bases from J, with 8 bases in between. This CDR3 spans 14 amino acids. The CDR3 sequence is CASSLWGVTDTQYF. The CDR3 nucleotides are TGTGCCAGCAGCTTATGGGGGGTCACAGATACGCAGTATTTT.

The chain combines TRBV7-2 with TRBJ1-2; D possibly corresponds to TRBD1 (6 bases). V was shortened by 6 bases and J by 4 bases, with 15 bases between the two germline ends. The V gene's germline CDR1 is SGHTA and CDR2 FQGNSA. The CDR3 runs to 14 residues. This CDR3 reads CASRANTGIYGYTF. The CDR3 DNA reads as TGTGCCAGCAGGGCGAACACAGGGATCTATGGCTACACCTTC.

The rearrangement links TRBV11-3 to TRBJ1-2; TRBD1 agrees at 9 bases. Germline V gene sequence: CDR1 SGHNT, CDR2 YENEEA. The CDR3 covers 15 residues. The junction had 11 bases not matched to a gene; V was cut back by 5 bases and J by 7 bases. CDR3 protein: CASSQMTGGSSGYTF. CDR3 coding DNA: TGTGCCAGCAGCCAAATGACAGGGGGATCGTCTGGCTACACCTTC.

The chain has TRBV7-9 and TRBJ1-1; no clear D. The V end was cut by 5 bases, the J end by 1 base, with 11 bases between. CDR3 length: 14 residues. Germline V gives CDR1 SEHNR, CDR2 FQNEAQ (reference sequence). In DNA form, the CDR3 reads TGTGCCAGCAGCCAACCCCAGGCGAACACTGAAGCTTTCTTT. This translates into CASSQPQANTEAFF.

The chain uses TRBV5-4 and TRBJ2-1, with 8 bases lining up with TRBD2. Germline CDR1 reads SGHNT; CDR2 reads YYREEE (reference sequence). This CDR3 contains 16 residues. The J segment lost 2 bases and the V segment lost 0 bases, leaving 4 bases of the junction unmatched. The CDR3 nucleotides read TGTGCCAGCAGCTTGGGAAGCGGGGGACCCTACAATGAGCAGTTCTTC. Protein sequence: CASSLGSGGPYNEQFF.

The chain joins TRBV5-1 to TRBJ1-6; 7 bases are a match to TRBD1. The CDR3 extends over 16 amino acids. Germline CDR1 and CDR2: SGHRS and YFSETQ. The V and J ends lost 3 bases and 7 bases, in that order; junction bases with no gene match: 10. CDR3 nucleotides: TGCGCCAGCAGCTGGGGGACAGCGGGGTACAATTCACCCCTCCACTTT. It yields the protein CASSWGTAGYNSPLHF.

This clone was counted only a few times. A junction end diverges from the germline sequence, so it may reflect a read error. This chain joins TRBV6-1 and TRBJ1-1; the D is unclear. CDR1 and CDR2 from the germline V gene are MNHNS and SASEGT. This CDR3 is built from 14 residues. The CDR3 DNA reads as TGTGCCAGCAGGGAAGCGGACGAGAACACTGAAGCTTTCTTT. Translation: CASREADENTEAFF.

The gene calls are TRBV30 and TRBJ1-1, with 8 bases that match TRBD1. Trimming took 2 bases from V and 5 from J; bases not matched to a gene: 7. The CDR3 spans 14 residues. From germline, CDR1 is GTSNPN and CDR2 SVGIG (reference sequence). CDR3 region: CAWSWDRLTTEAFF. The CDR3 DNA is TGTGCCTGGAGTTGGGACAGGCTTACAACTGAAGCTTTCTTT.

The rearrangement joins TRBV7-9 to TRBJ2-3; D uncertain. This CDR3 is 11 amino acids long. V lost 5 bases and J lost 4, with 4 bases in between. Germline assignment: CDR1 SEHNR and CDR2 FQNEAQ (reference sequence). The CDR3 here is CASSESDTQYF. Here the CDR3 DNA reads TGTGCCAGCAGCGAGTCAGATACGCAGTATTTT.

This rearrangement joins TRBV5-1 to TRBJ2-1; 7 nucleotides line up with TRBD2. The CDR3 sequence is 16 residues long. The V segment lost 0 bases and the J segment 5 bases; nucleotides outside the gene matches: 8. Germline assignment: CDR1 SGHRS and CDR2 YFSETQ. The DNA for the CDR3 is TGCGCCAGCAGCTTGGTACGTGGGAGGGCGAACAATGAGCAGTTCTTC. Translated, it gives CASSLVRGRANNEQFF.

The CDR3 spells CASSIGPGGLSSYEQYF. The CDR3, as DNA: TGTGCCAGTAGTATAGGCCCAGGGGGCCTGAGCTCCTACGAGCAGTACTTC. V usage is TRBV19 and J usage is TRBJ2-7, with 8 positions matching TRBD1. Germline values: CDR1 LNHDA, CDR2 SQIVND (reference sequence). Losses at the gene ends were 1 base for V and 0 bases for J; bases not matched to a gene: 8. The CDR3 has 17 residues.

This chain connects TRBV10-3 to TRBJ1-3, with D maybe TRBD1 (5 bases). Trimming pared 6 bases from V and 0 bases from J, leaving 12 bases between. This CDR3 is built from 15 residues. Germline V gene sequence: CDR1 ENHRY, CDR2 SYGVKD. CDR3 nucleotides: TGTGCCATCAGGGGGACGGTAGCCTCTGGAAACACCATATATTTT. It yields the protein CAIRGTVASGNTIYF.

The chain is built from TRBV7-2 and TRBJ1-4; the D gene is possibly TRBD1 (6 bases). CDR1 is SGHTA and CDR2 is FQGNSA in the germline V gene. V shed 2 bases and J shed 6 bases, with 22 bases lying between them. The CDR3 spans 18 residues. The CDR3 region has the DNA TGTGCCAGCAGCTTACAAATGTTTCCTGGGGGCCCTTATGAAAAACTGTTTTTT. Its protein is CASSLQMFPGGPYEKLFF. Variable domain in full (rest from reference TRBV7-2 and TRBJ1-4): GAGVSQSPSNKVTEKGKDVELRCDPISGHTALYWYRQSLGQGLEFLIYFQGNSAPDKSGLPSDRFSAERTGGSVSTLTIQRTQQEDSAVYLCASSLQMFPGGPYEKLFFGSGTQLSVL.

This chain connects TRBV12-3 or TRBV12-4 to TRBJ2-5, with TRBD2 matching 7 bases. The CDR3 contains 13 residues. The junction had 2 bases not matched to a gene; V was cut back by 5 bases and J by 2 bases. In DNA, the CDR3 is TGTGCCAGCAGTCACGGGGGGCAAGAGACCCAGTACTTC. It is translated as CASSHGGQETQYF.